These 10 T cell receptor beta chains originate from one sample sequenced in a study of blood T cell repertoires in COVID-19. The data were produced by immunoSEQ multiplex PCR, yet TCRdb's version contains in-frame clones alone and is incomplete. The sample records 270,000 or so clones, approximately 90% being singletons. Sequenced input: peripheral blood. These receptors came from a man between 35 and 55 years old with acute or convalescent COVID-19.

The genes are TRBV24-1 and TRBJ2-7, with D possibly TRBD1 on 5 matching bases. The V end was cut by 10 bases, the J end by 2 bases, with 5 bases between. The CDR3 has 10 amino acids. Germline loops: CDR1 KGHDR, CDR2 SFDVKD. The CDR3 sequence is CATGAYEQYF. CDR3 nucleotide sequence: TGTGCCACAGGGGCCTACGAGCAGTACTTC.

CDR3 in amino acids: CASGLVEGSEQYF. The CDR3 region has the DNA TGTGCTAGTGGTTTGGTAGAGGGTTCCGAGCAGTACTTC. The chain links TRBV12-5 to TRBJ2-7; D may be TRBD2 (5 bases). Between the trimmed V and J ends, which lost 0 bases and 6 bases, there was a span of 9 bases. Germline V lookup: CDR1 LGHNT, CDR2 FRNRAP. CDR3 length: 13 residues.

V usage is TRBV4-2 and J usage is TRBJ2-1; 9 bases match TRBD1. The V segment lost 2 bases and the J segment 7 bases; nucleotides outside the gene matches: 9. Germline V gene sequence: CDR1 LGHNA, CDR2 YNFKEQ. The CDR3 contains 16 residues. CDR3 nucleotide sequence: TGTGCCAGCAGCCAACTACCGGGACAGGGAATAAATGAGCAGTTCTTC. Its translation: CASSQLPGQGINEQFF.

Only one count was recorded for this clone. This rearrangement joins TRBV19 to TRBJ1-2; no definite D call. The germline V and J ends were trimmed by 5 bases and 1 base, with 8 bases remaining between them. This CDR3 spans 13 amino acids. The germline gives CDR1 LNHDA, CDR2 SQIVND (reference sequence). The CDR3, as DNA: TGTGCCAGTAGTCACCGCGTTAACTATGGCTACACCTTC. Its protein is CASSHRVNYGYTF.

The rearrangement links TRBV4-1 to TRBJ1-6; 7 bases match TRBD1. The germline V gene encodes CDR1 MGHRA and CDR2 YSYEKL. V lost 3 bases to trimming and J lost 9 bases; unmatched junction nucleotides: 11. The CDR3 is 16 residues long. The CDR3 sequence: CASSQVGQSATSPLHF. The CDR3 DNA reads TGCGCCAGCAGCCAGGTGGGACAGTCGGCTACTTCACCCCTCCACTTT.

This clone was observed a few times. The V call is TRBV4-1, the J call TRBJ1-2, with 8 bases fitting TRBD1. CDR3 length equals 13 residues. The V gene end was trimmed by 7 bases and the J gene end by 7 bases; junction bases not matched to a gene: 8. CDR1 is MGHRA, CDR2 YSYEKL, per germline. The CDR3 coding sequence is TGCGCCAGCAAGGAGACAGGGGCGGGTGGCTACACCTTC. As protein: CASKETGAGGYTF.

This clone has just one count. The genes are TRBV7-2 and TRBJ2-1; possibly TRBD1 for D (5 bases). V was shortened by 5 bases and J by 3 bases, with 14 bases between the two germline ends. This CDR3 is 15 amino acids long. Germline V CDR1 and CDR2: SGHTA, FQGNSA. CDR3 in DNA: TGTGCCAGCAGCCCAGGACGACAGAGCTACAATGAGCAGTTCTTC. It codes for CASSPGRQSYNEQFF. Looking up the rest from reference TRBV7-2 and TRBJ2-1 gives the full variable domain: GAGVSQSPSNKVTEKGKDVELRCDPISGHTALYWYRQSLGQGLEFLIYFQGNSAPDKSGLPSDRFSAERTGGSVSTLTIQRTQQEDSAVYLCASSPGRQSYNEQFFGPGTRLTVL.

The CDR3 DNA follows: TGTGCCAGCAGCTACCGACAGGGGAGGCCCACAGATACGCAGTATTTT. Amino acid sequence: CASSYRQGRPTDTQYF. V is TRBV7-2 and J is TRBJ2-3, with 8 nucleotides matching TRBD1. Germline V lookup: CDR1 SGHTA, CDR2 FQGNSA. This CDR3 contains 16 residues. V shed 4 bases and J 2 bases; nucleotides not matched to a gene: 8.

The J gene is TRBJ2-7, the V gene TRBV30, with 7 bases that match TRBD2. With 6 bases clipped from V and 3 bases from J, the junction kept 11 bases outside the gene matches. The CDR3 runs to 14 residues. Germline lookup yields CDR1 GTSNPN and CDR2 SVGIG (reference sequence). The CDR3 reads CACSRGGGFYEQYF. CDR3 coding DNA: TGTGCCTGCTCACGGGGCGGGGGTTTCTACGAGCAGTACTTC.

This chain connects TRBV6-5 to TRBJ1-2; D unclear. Germline V gives CDR1 MNHEY, CDR2 SVGAGI. The CDR3 has 15 amino acids. The V end was cut by 0 bases, the J end by 8 bases, with 16 bases between. CDR3 bases: TGTGCCAGCAGTTACTCGAGGGCAAGGAGTGGAGGCTACACCTTC. It specifies CASSYSRARSGGYTF.